This T cell receptor beta chain was recorded in a study of blood T cell repertoires in COVID-19. Across the study: Sites in the United States, Italy and Spain provided acute and convalescent COVID-19 samples. The cDNA or gDNA used as material had been derived from T cells, B-cell-depleted T cells, or PBMCs.

The CDR3 runs 16 residues. Losses at the gene ends were 5 bases for V and 4 bases for J; bases not matched to a gene: 6. CDR1 is MDHEN and CDR2 is SYDVKM in the germline V gene. Source study methods: Researchers report that nucleated cell counts were estimated from reference gene primer amplification. Produced via immunoSEQ multiplex PCR; TCRdb's table is partial and in-frame only. D and trimming were read from the DNA, whereas the V and J calls and clone size are those reported in that table. The sample gives about 280,000 clones, 83% of which show up once; over 9% is in the top ten. This sequence originates from a woman in her forties or fifties who had recovered from COVID-19. This chain connects TRBV28 to TRBJ2-2; TRBD1 matches at 11 bases. The sequenced sample consisted of peripheral blood. CDR3 DNA sequence: TGTGCCAGCAGTATCTCCGGGACAGGGGGCACCGGGGAGCTGTTTTTT. Amino acids: CASSISGTGGTGELFF.